These 18 T cell receptor beta chains came from one sample sequenced in a study of breast tumors, draining lymph nodes, adjacent tissues. Breast cancer patients provided tissue from their axillary draining lymph nodes. Each CDR3 protein gets one entry after TCRdb re-called the multiplex PCR reads with MiXCR. The profile shows approximately 150,000 distinct CDR3 sequences, approximately 30% of them singletons. Specimen: axillary lymph node tissue. The receptors were gathered from a female donor with breast cancer. Some clones in this sample may be carry-over from other donors' samples.

This CDR3 reads CASSISDRTSGNTGELFF. The CDR3 DNA sequence: TGTGCCAGTAGTATTTCGGACAGGACCTCTGGAAACACCGGGGAGCTGTTTTTT. The genes are TRBV19 and TRBJ2-2; 7 nucleotides agree with TRBD1. Germline V lookup: CDR1 LNHDA, CDR2 SQIVND (reference sequence). CDR3 length: 18 amino acids. J gave up 2 bases and V 3 bases, and 12 bases lay outside the gene matches. The complete variable domain, with remaining parts taken from reference TRBV19 and TRBJ2-2, reads DGGITQSPKYLFRKEGQNVTLSCEQNLNHDAMYWYRQDPGQGLRLIYYSQIVNDFQKGDIAEGYSVSREKKESFPLTVTSAQKNPTAFYLCASSISDRTSGNTGELFFGEGSRLTVL.

Ten or more counts support this clonotype. The chain carries TRBV7-6 and TRBJ2-3; 12 positions agree with TRBD1. The germline V gene has CDR1 SGHVS and CDR2 FNYEAQ. The CDR3 is made up of 19 amino acids. V shed 0 bases, J shed 3 bases, and the junction held 10 bases outside the gene matches. CDR3 sequence reads: CASSLARGTGGWETDTQYF. The CDR3 bases are TGTGCCAGCAGCTTAGCGCGTGGGACAGGGGGCTGGGAAACAGATACGCAGTATTTT. The complete variable domain, with remaining parts taken from reference TRBV7-6 and TRBJ2-3, reads GAGVSQSPRYKVTKRGQDVALRCDPISGHVSLYWYRQALGQGPEFLTYFNYEAQQDKSGLPNDRFSAERPEGSISTLTIQRTEQRDSAMYRCASSLARGTGGWETDTQYFGPGTRLTVL.

In its sample, this clonotype was seen many times. This chain uses TRBV4-1 with TRBJ2-1; 8 bases match TRBD2. The CDR3 covers 18 residues. Germline CDR1 is MGHRA and CDR2 is YSYEKL. V gave up 5 bases and J gave up 7 bases; unmatched junction bases: 19. CDR3 loop: CASSYKDGTRGRRNEQFF. DNA of the CDR3: TGCGCCAGCAGCTACAAGGACGGGACTAGGGGCCGTCGAAATGAGCAGTTCTTC.

The sample holds many counts of this clonotype. This sequence joins TRBV18 and TRBJ1-5, with D hard to call. Germline V gene sequence: CDR1 KGHSH, CDR2 LQKENI. The V gene lost 4 bases and the J gene lost 5 bases, with 9 bases spanning the gap. CDR3 length: 13 amino acids. CDR3 in DNA: TGTGCCAGCTCACTGGATTACGATCAGCCCCAGCATTTT. This codes for CASSLDYDQPQHF.

This clonotype was seen many times. This chain connects TRBV7-2 to TRBJ1-5, with D perhaps matching TRBD1 (6 bases). Germline-derived CDR1 and CDR2 are SGHTA and FQGNSA. The CDR3 extends over 15 amino acids. The ends were cut back, 0 bases at V and 8 bases at J, with 14 bases in the middle. The CDR3 loop reads CASSLAIGGREPQHF. Here the CDR3 DNA reads TGTGCCAGCAGCTTAGCAATCGGGGGCAGGGAGCCCCAGCATTTT.

The gene calls are TRBV30 and TRBJ1-3, with 7 nucleotides matching TRBD1. Germline values: CDR1 GTSNPN, CDR2 SVGIG (reference sequence). V shed 1 base and J 5 bases; nucleotides not matched to a gene: 5. The CDR3 spans 14 residues. The CDR3 region has the DNA TGTGCCTGGAGTGCAAACAGGGGTCGAAACACCATATATTTT. Residues: CAWSANRGRNTIYF.

Note on this clonotype: Given a much more abundant clone one base away, this may be a read error. The chain joins TRBV7-2 to TRBJ2-5; 14 nucleotides match TRBD2. The CDR3 runs 17 residues. CDR1 is SGHTA and CDR2 is FQGNSA in the germline V gene. CDR3 in amino acids: CASSGRLAGGLGEPQYF. DNA for the CDR3: TGTGCCAGCAGCGGACGACTAGCGGGGGGGCTGGGAGAGCCCCAGTACTTC.

Worth noting for this clonotype: Germline and junction disagree at one end, which may indicate a read error. The chain uses TRBV20-1 and TRBJ1-4; D might be TRBD1 (5 bases). The CDR3 sequence is 14 residues long. The V gene's germline CDR1 is DFQATT and CDR2 SNEGSKA (reference sequence). The CDR3 spells CSARDIGGNEELFF. The CDR3 region has the DNA TGCAGTGCTAGGGACATTGGGGGTAATGAAGAACTGTTTTTT.

The V gene is TRBV9, the J gene TRBJ1-1, with 11 nucleotides matching TRBD1. V lost 0 bases to trimming and J lost 5 bases; unmatched junction nucleotides: 6. Germline V gives CDR1 SGDLS, CDR2 YYNGEE. The CDR3 covers 16 residues. CDR3 amino acids: CASSVEGQGDITEAFF. Written as DNA, the CDR3 is TGTGCCAGCAGCGTAGAGGGACAGGGGGACATAACTGAAGCTTTCTTT.

This clonotype occurred a few times. The chain joins TRBV6-5 to TRBJ1-4, with D unclear. V was cut by 6 bases and J by 0 bases, with 17 bases left in between. Looked up from germline, CDR1 is MNHEY and CDR2 is SVGAGI. CDR3 length equals 17 residues. The CDR3 bases are TGTGCCAGCAGGTACGGGAGGGCACCCTCAACTAATGAAAAACTGTTTTTT. Translation gives CASRYGRAPSTNEKLFF.

This clonotype was seen at least ten times. The chain couples TRBV20-1 to TRBJ1-2; D perhaps matches TRBD1 (5 bases). Germline CDR1 DFQATT, CDR2 SNEGSKA (reference sequence). Trimming pared 4 bases from V and 2 bases from J, leaving 23 bases between. The CDR3 loop spans 17 amino acids. CDR3 in amino acids: CSAKNPATGPLNYGYTF. In nucleotides, the CDR3 is TGCAGTGCTAAGAATCCCGCAACAGGCCCCCTCAACTATGGCTACACCTTC.

This sequence joins TRBV24-1 and TRBJ2-3; 8 nucleotides line up with TRBD1. Losses at the gene ends were 0 bases for V and 5 bases for J; bases not matched to a gene: 6. Germline V gene lookup returns CDR1 KGHDR and CDR2 SFDVKD. The CDR3 is 16 amino acids. This CDR3 is CATSDLQGTGGDTQYF. CDR3 nucleotide sequence: TGTGCCACCAGTGATTTGCAAGGAACAGGGGGAGATACGCAGTATTTT.

This chain joins TRBV24-1 and TRBJ1-2; D possibly corresponds to TRBD1 (5 bases). CDR1 and CDR2 (germline): KGHDR, SFDVKD. The ends were cut back, 4 bases at V and 5 bases at J, with 10 bases in the middle. The CDR3 covers 13 residues. Here the CDR3 DNA reads TGTGCCACCAGTGAGAAAGGGGAGTATGGCTACACCTTC. This codes for CATSEKGEYGYTF.

In the case of this clonotype: A much more abundant neighbour one base away suggests this may be a read error. The rearrangement links TRBV19 to TRBJ1-2; tentatively, D is TRBD1 (5 bases). Germline-derived CDR1 and CDR2 are LNHDA and SQIVND (reference sequence). This CDR3 has 18 amino acids. The CDR3 spells CASSIVGLSNLRDYGSTF. DNA of the CDR3: TGTGCCAGTAGTATAGTCGGTTTATCCAACCTACGGGACTATGGCTCCACCTTC.

This clonotype was counted many times. This clone may be a read error of a much larger clone one base away. The chain recombines TRBV11-2 with TRBJ2-7, with D uncertain. Germline-derived CDR1 and CDR2 are SGHAT and FQNNGV. This CDR3 has 12 amino acids. CDR3 bases: TGTGCCAGCAGCTTGCGTTCCTACGCGCAGTACGTC. This encodes CASSLRSYAQYV.

The sample holds many counts of this clonotype. The chain links TRBV9 to TRBJ1-6; D is perhaps TRBD1 (5 bases). The CDR3 has 14 amino acids. Trimming removed 3 bases at V and 9 bases at J, with 13 bases between. CDR1 and CDR2 (germline): SGDLS, YYNGEE. The CDR3 nucleotides read TGTGCCAGCAGCGCCGACATTCAGGGTTCACCCCTCCACTTT. It specifies CASSADIQGSPLHF.

In this sample, this clonotype turned up many times. The rearrangement joins TRBV6-6 to TRBJ2-5; 9 bases match TRBD1. The CDR3 sequence is 15 residues long. Germline V gene sequence: CDR1 MNHNY, CDR2 SVGAGI (reference sequence). V shed 5 bases, J shed 2 bases, and the junction held 6 bases outside the gene matches. CDR3 in amino acids: CASSNAGTGQETQYF. The CDR3 region has the DNA TGTGCCAGCAGTAACGCCGGGACAGGGCAAGAGACCCAGTACTTC.

Comment on this clonotype: A read error is possible here, since a much larger clone lies one base away. The chain uses TRBV6-2 or TRBV6-3 and TRBJ1-2; tentatively, D is TRBD1 (6 bases). The germline gives CDR1 MNHEY, CDR2 SVGEGT. Trimming left V 0 bases short and J 4 bases short, with 9 bases between. The CDR3 is 14 amino acids. This chain's CDR3 is CASSYSAQGYGYTF. DNA of the CDR3: TGTGCCAGCAGTTACTCGGCACAGGGCTATGGCTACACCTTC.